The TCR beta chain described here comes from a study of T-cell memory formation after mild COVID-19. This CDR3 has 16 amino acids. TCRdb used MiXCR to reprocess the 5' RACE reads, holding one entry per CDR3 protein. The table shows 300,000 to 400,000 distinct CDR3 sequences, with approximately 14% occurring only once. This sequence was found in a man aged 18 to 30 who had mild COVID-19 (a few samples of this study predate the infection). Cell type and time point are not known. The sample was PBMCs or a T cell subset sorted from them (not recorded which). The rearrangement links TRBV21-1 to TRBJ1-2; the table's D call TRBD1 went unverified against the DNA. TRBV21-1 is termed a pseudogene. This chain's CDR3 is CASSNGPGNANYGYTF. As DNA, the CDR3 is TGTGCCAGCAGCAACGGTCCGGGGAATGCTAACTATGGCTACACCTTC.